Following are 2 T cell receptor beta chains from one sample sequenced in a study of cytomegalovirus exposure and HLA in healthy donors. Primers: 60 Vbeta forward and 13 Jbeta reverse. The data were produced by immunoSEQ multiplex PCR, yet TCRdb's version contains in-frame clones alone and is incomplete. The sample has 55,000 to 75,000 clones. The material sequenced was PBMCs. The receptor source for this set is a woman aged 25 to 39 in good health and CMV-seronegative.

The J gene is TRBJ2-3, the V gene TRBV7-2, with unresolved D. This CDR3 contains 13 residues. V was clipped by 2 bases and J by 1 base, with 4 bases between them. Germline CDR1 reads SGHTA; CDR2 reads FQGNSA. CDR3 DNA sequence: TGTGCCAGCAGCTTACCGGGCACAGATACGCAGTATTTT. It yields the protein CASSLPGTDTQYF.

The V call is TRBV6-4, the J call TRBJ2-5; tentative D call: TRBD2 (9 bases). The length of the CDR3 is 19 residues. The germline V gene encodes CDR1 MRHNA and CDR2 SNTAGT. Trimming pared 7 bases from V and 5 bases from J, leaving 32 bases between. CDR3 in amino acids: CASTEWTGKLLAGRETQYF. The CDR3 region has the DNA TGTGCCAGCACTGAATGGACAGGGAAACTACTAGCGGGTCGGGAGACCCAGTACTTC.